Following are 17 T cell receptor beta chains from one sample sequenced in a study of identical twins. TCRdb itself ran the 5' RACE reads through MiXCR, one entry per CDR3 protein. The sample carries over 550,000 distinct CDR3 sequences, under 8.5% recorded once. The same specimen was also included in a second study, on yellow fever vaccine responses in identical twins.

The sequencing sample was made of PBMCs. The receptors derive from a woman aged 18 to 35 in good health.

J is TRBJ2-2 and V is TRBV18, with D perhaps matching TRBD2 (6 bases). The germline V gene encodes CDR1 KGHSH and CDR2 LQKENI. V was clipped by 5 bases and J by 4 bases, with 20 bases between them. This CDR3 contains 17 residues. The chain's CDR3 is CASSSRDFGFGTGELFF. The CDR3 DNA reads TGTGCCAGCTCATCCCGGGACTTCGGGTTCGGCACCGGGGAGCTGTTTTTT.

This rearrangement joins TRBV6-1 to TRBJ2-7; 7 bases match TRBD2. From germline, CDR1 is MNHNS and CDR2 SASEGT. The CDR3 length is 15 residues. V shed 8 bases, J shed 5 bases, and the junction held 15 bases outside the gene matches. The CDR3 spells CASSTLAGADNEQYF. CDR3 bases: TGTGCCAGCTCCACTTTGGCGGGAGCGGACAACGAGCAGTACTTC.

This clonotype appeared many times. The V and J genes are TRBV3-1 and TRBJ2-4, with 10 bases fitting TRBD1. Per the germline V gene, CDR1 is LGHDT and CDR2 is YNNKEL (reference sequence). The ends lost 3 bases at V and 9 bases at J; junction bases unmatched: 8. This CDR3 is built from 15 residues. CDR3 in amino acids: CASSQIRTGGGIQYF. CDR3 DNA: TGTGCCAGCAGCCAGATTCGGACAGGGGGAGGCATTCAGTACTTC.

This clonotype was observed a handful of times. The chain carries TRBV2 and TRBJ2-5; tentatively, D is TRBD2 (5 bases). Germline CDR1 reads SNHLY; CDR2 reads FYNNEI. This CDR3 is 15 amino acids long. The V end was cut by 4 bases, the J end by 5 bases, with 17 bases between. The CDR3 nucleotides read TGTGCCAGCAGTGGGTCTTCTAGCCGGCATGAGACCCAGTACTTC. It translates to CASSGSSSRHETQYF.

This clonotype has only a few counts. The chain has TRBV20-1 and TRBJ2-1; no definite D call. Per the germline V gene, CDR1 is DFQATT and CDR2 is SNEGSKA (reference sequence). This CDR3 is 14 amino acids long. The V end was cut by 6 bases, the J end by 6 bases, with 18 bases between. CDR3 protein: CSAQGNRWGNEQFF. The DNA for the CDR3 is TGCAGTGCCCAAGGGAACCGGTGGGGCAATGAGCAGTTCTTC.

This clonotype showed up many times. This sequence joins TRBV5-1 and TRBJ2-2, with 8 bases lining up with TRBD1. The junction had 2 bases not matched to a gene; V was cut back by 0 bases and J by 1 base. CDR3 length: 16 residues. The germline gives CDR1 SGHRS, CDR2 YFSETQ. The CDR3 spells CASSLGTGRNTGELFF. DNA of the CDR3: TGCGCCAGCAGCTTGGGGACAGGGCGGAACACCGGGGAGCTGTTTTTT.

The V gene is TRBV12-3 or TRBV12-4, the J gene TRBJ1-1; 8 positions agree with TRBD1. The CDR3 length is 13 residues. V was clipped by 6 bases and J by 6 bases; unmatched bases: 6. In DNA, the CDR3 is TGTGCCAGCAGCCAATTACAGGGGGCTGAAGCTTTCTTT. This codes for CASSQLQGAEAFF.

The chain links TRBV12-3 or TRBV12-4 to TRBJ1-6, with TRBD1 identical over 7 bases. The junction had 13 bases not matched to a gene; V was cut back by 6 bases and J by 8 bases. This CDR3 has 16 residues. CDR3 nucleotides: TGTGCCAGCAGCCCCCAGGGGGAGCTTAGTCATTCACCCCTCCACTTT. It translates to CASSPQGELSHSPLHF.

The chain combines TRBV12-3 or TRBV12-4 with TRBJ1-2; no clear D gene. The CDR3 runs 12 residues. With 5 bases removed from V and 7 bases from J, the gap between germline ends came to 11 bases. For the CDR3, the DNA is TGTGCCAGCAGTGTCGGTACGAGTGGCTACACCTTC. This sequence encodes CASSVGTSGYTF.

This clonotype was detected many times. The chain uses TRBV29-1 and TRBJ2-7; TRBD2 agrees at 10 bases. Looked up from germline, CDR1 is SQVTM and CDR2 is ANQGSEA. The length of the CDR3 is 15 residues. The V and J ends lost 6 bases and 6 bases, in that order; junction bases with no gene match: 14. The CDR3 protein is CSVRWLAGEVGEQYF. CDR3 coding DNA: TGCAGCGTCAGGTGGCTAGCGGGAGAAGTTGGCGAGCAGTACTTC.

Many counts were recorded for this clonotype. The V call is TRBV28, the J call TRBJ2-7; 12 bases are a match to TRBD2. Germline loops: CDR1 MDHEN, CDR2 SYDVKM. With V trimmed by 7 bases and J by 4 bases, 8 bases remained unmatched. The CDR3 is 15 residues long. The CDR3 reads CASTTLAGGPYEQYF. The CDR3 bases are TGTGCCAGCACTACGCTAGCGGGAGGGCCTTACGAGCAGTACTTC.

This chain connects TRBV18 to TRBJ2-5; D possibly corresponds to TRBD1 (5 bases). V dropped 6 bases and J dropped 4 bases, with 12 bases sitting between them. This CDR3 contains 13 residues. Germline values: CDR1 KGHSH, CDR2 LQKENI. The CDR3 region has the DNA TGTGCCAGCTCTCCATCAGGGATAGAGACCCAGTACTTC. Amino acid sequence: CASSPSGIETQYF.

A few counts support this clonotype. CDR3 bases: TGTGCCAGCAGCCCAGCCCTGGCAGCACAAAATGAGCAGTTCTTC. This sequence encodes CASSPALAAQNEQFF. V is TRBV7-9 and J is TRBJ2-1; D is undetermined. V was shortened by 5 bases and J by 7 bases, with 18 bases between the two germline ends. This CDR3 has 15 amino acids. Germline CDR1 and CDR2: SEHNR and FQNEAQ (reference sequence).

The chain employs TRBV28 and TRBJ2-7, with TRBD1 identical over 8 bases. From germline, CDR1 is MDHEN and CDR2 SYDVKM. The V gene end was trimmed by 6 bases and the J gene end by 6 bases; junction bases not matched to a gene: 13. CDR3 size: 15 residues. The CDR3 protein is CASRARGSGGFEQYF. As DNA, the CDR3 is TGTGCCAGCAGGGCCAGGGGGTCAGGGGGCTTCGAGCAGTACTTC.

The table lists this clonotype with a few counts. V and J are TRBV28 and TRBJ2-1, with a tentative D call TRBD1 (6 bases). Trimming took 8 bases from V and 12 from J, leaving 23 bases between them. Germline V gene sequence: CDR1 MDHEN, CDR2 SYDVKM. The CDR3 contains 14 residues. CDR3 loop: CASLTGYNVGVQFF. CDR3 sequence (DNA): TGTGCCAGCCTGACAGGATACAATGTTGGCGTGCAGTTCTTC. Combining the CDR3 with reference TRBV28 and TRBJ2-1 gives the whole variable domain DVKVTQSSRYLVKRTGEKVFLECVQDMDHENMFWYRQDPGLGLRLIYFSYDVKMKEKGDIPEGYSVSREKKERFSLILESASTNQTSMYLCASLTGYNVGVQFFGPGTRLTVL.

This clonotype was counted only a few times. The gene calls are TRBV7-2 and TRBJ1-1; the D gene is possibly TRBD1 (6 bases). CDR1 and CDR2 from the germline V gene are SGHTA and FQGNSA. The germline V and J ends were trimmed by 5 bases and 2 bases, with 18 bases remaining between them. CDR3 length equals 16 residues. This CDR3 reads CASSLDLAGANTEAFF. The CDR3 DNA is TGTGCCAGCAGCCTCGATCTCGCGGGGGCTAACACTGAAGCTTTCTTT.

At least ten counts were recorded for this clonotype. This sequence joins TRBV5-6 and TRBJ1-4; unclear D gene. Germline assignment: CDR1 SGHDT and CDR2 YYEEEE. This CDR3 contains 13 residues. V was clipped by 3 bases and J by 8 bases, with 11 bases between them. The CDR3 loop is CASSSHLGEKLFF. The CDR3 coding sequence is TGTGCCAGCAGCTCCCACTTAGGCGAAAAACTGTTTTTT.